A single sample gave rise to the 28 T cell receptor beta chains below, sequenced in a study of cytomegalovirus exposure and HLA in healthy donors. The PCR made use of 60 Vbeta and 13 Jbeta primers. Assay used: immunoSEQ multiplex PCR; TCRdb lists only in-frame clones, some missing. This repertoire includes about 200,000 clones. Sequencing used PBMCs. These receptor sequences come from a boy between 10 and 17 years old in good health and CMV-seronegative.

This rearrangement joins TRBV7-9 to TRBJ2-1, with D perhaps matching TRBD1 (6 bases). The germline V gene encodes CDR1 SEHNR and CDR2 FQNEAQ (reference sequence). The V gene lost 6 bases and the J gene lost 12 bases, with 12 bases spanning the gap. The CDR3 extends over 11 amino acids. DNA of the CDR3: TGTGCCAGCAGTGGTGGGACATGGCAGTTCTTC. Protein product: CASSGGTWQFF. The whole variable domain, remainder taken from reference TRBV7-9 and TRBJ2-1, is DTGVSQNPRHKITKRGQNVTFRCDPISEHNRLYWYRQTLGQGPEFLTYFQNEAQLEKSRLLSDRFSAERPKGSFSTLEIQRTEQGDSAMYLCASSGGTWQFFGPGTRLTVL.

A note on this clone: Other DNA variants within this sample encode the same CDR3. This chain links TRBV19 with TRBJ1-2; D ambiguous. The CDR3 has 11 residues. V was shortened by 4 bases and J by 8 bases, with 8 bases between the two germline ends. Germline assignment: CDR1 LNHDA and CDR2 SQIVND (reference sequence). CDR3 nucleotides: TGTGCCAGTAGTAATGGCGGCGGCTACACCTTC. Amino acids: CASSNGGGYTF.

The CDR3 is CASSDSGGVMNTQYF. For the CDR3, the DNA is TGTGCCAGCAGTGACTCTGGCGGGGTCATGAATACGCAGTATTTT. The chain employs TRBV6-4 and TRBJ2-3; perhaps TRBD2 as D (6 bases). V lost 0 bases to trimming and J lost 7 bases, with 14 bases between them. The CDR3 contains 15 residues. Germline V gene sequence: CDR1 MRHNA, CDR2 SNTAGT.

The genes are TRBV5-4 and TRBJ1-2; weak D call: TRBD1 (6 bases). CDR1 is SGHNT and CDR2 is YYREEE in the germline V gene (reference sequence). The V end was cut by 4 bases, the J end by 4 bases, with 20 bases between. The CDR3 consists of 16 residues. The CDR3 reads CASSKDGRDTAYGYTF. CDR3 DNA sequence: TGTGCCAGCAGCAAGGACGGACGGGACACCGCCTATGGCTACACCTTC.

CDR3 loop: CAWSETGFSYNEQFF. As DNA, the CDR3 is TGTGCCTGGAGCGAAACGGGGTTCTCCTACAATGAGCAGTTCTTC. The gene calls are TRBV30 and TRBJ2-1; D may be TRBD2 (5 bases). V lost 3 bases and J lost 0, with 12 bases in between. CDR3 length equals 15 residues. Germline CDR1 GTSNPN, CDR2 SVGIG (reference sequence).

This chain's CDR3 is CASSPNRGSPLHF. Here the CDR3 DNA reads TGTGCCAGCAGTCCAAACAGGGGTTCACCCCTCCACTTT. The chain employs TRBV6-6 and TRBJ1-6; 7 bases match TRBD1. CDR1 and CDR2 from the germline V gene are MNHNY and SVGAGI (reference sequence). This CDR3 contains 13 residues. Unmatched junction bases numbered 4, after V lost 5 bases and J lost 9 bases.

The chain combines TRBV10-2 with TRBJ1-1, with a weak D call TRBD1 (5 bases). V lost 6 bases and J lost 6, with 8 bases in between. The CDR3 runs 11 residues. Germline V CDR1 and CDR2: WSHSY, SAAADI. The CDR3, as DNA: TGCGCCAGCAGGCTAGGGGCTGAAGCTTTCTTT. The encoded protein is CASRLGAEAFF.

V usage is TRBV18 and J usage is TRBJ1-3; TRBD1 agrees at 7 bases. V lost 0 bases to trimming and J lost 2 bases; unmatched junction nucleotides: 7. Germline CDR1 and CDR2: KGHSH and LQKENI. The CDR3 sequence is 17 residues long. CDR3 in DNA: TGTGCCAGCTCACCACCAAGCCCAAGGGGGCCTGGAAACACCATATATTTT. The encoded protein is CASSPPSPRGPGNTIYF. Full variable domain (rest looked up from reference TRBV18 and TRBJ1-3): NAGVMQNPRHLVRRRGQEARLRCSPMKGHSHVYWYRQLPEEGLKFMVYLQKENIIDESGMPKERFSAEFPKEGPSILRIQQVVRGDSAAYFCASSPPSPRGPGNTIYFGEGSWLTVV.

The chain employs TRBV12-5 and TRBJ2-1, with 13 bases lining up with TRBD2. Germline assignment: CDR1 LGHNT and CDR2 FRNRAP. The CDR3 covers 16 residues. J lost 9 bases, V lost 0 bases, and 5 bases had no gene match. The CDR3 sequence is CASGLVLAGGPGEQFF. CDR3 DNA: TGTGCTAGTGGTTTGGTACTAGCGGGGGGGCCGGGTGAGCAGTTCTTC.

This chain uses TRBV13 with TRBJ2-1; 8 bases match TRBD2. CDR3 size: 14 residues. The V gene's germline CDR1 is PRHDT and CDR2 FYEKMQ (reference sequence). The ends lost 6 bases at V and 8 bases at J; junction bases unmatched: 9. The chain's CDR3 is CASRPRGGRYEQFF. The CDR3 DNA sequence: TGTGCCAGCAGACCTCGGGGGGGACGCTATGAGCAGTTCTTC.

V gene TRBV6-1 combines with J gene TRBJ1-1, with D possibly TRBD1 on 5 matching bases. CDR1 is MNHNS, CDR2 SASEGT, per germline. The CDR3 runs to 13 residues. The V end lost 3 bases, the J end lost 5 bases, and 10 bases lay between the germline ends. The CDR3 loop reads CASSDSGKTEAFF. DNA for the CDR3: TGTGCCAGCAGTGACTCAGGGAAGACTGAAGCTTTCTTT.

The chain employs TRBV9 and TRBJ2-7, with 9 bases matching TRBD1. The CDR3 has 15 residues. CDR1 is SGDLS and CDR2 is YYNGEE in the germline V gene. The J segment lost 5 bases and the V segment lost 0 bases, leaving 6 bases of the junction unmatched. The CDR3 nucleotides are TGTGCCAGCAGCGTAGGGGGACAGGGAGGACACGAGCAGTACTTC. Protein: CASSVGGQGGHEQYF.

The rearrangement uses TRBV5-6 and TRBJ1-1; D is ambiguous. The CDR3 is 14 amino acids. V was trimmed by 4 bases and J by 1 base, leaving 11 bases between them. Germline-derived CDR1 and CDR2 are SGHDT and YYEEEE. The CDR3 protein is CASSRRPGNTEAFF. CDR3 DNA: TGTGCCAGCAGCCGTCGCCCCGGGAACACTGAAGCTTTCTTT.

The chain links TRBV6-5 to TRBJ2-5; D is perhaps TRBD1 (5 bases). CDR3 length equals 15 residues. Trimming shortened V by 0 bases and J by 3 bases, and 11 bases separated the two germline ends. Germline V gives CDR1 MNHEY, CDR2 SVGAGI. The chain's CDR3 is CASSYSTASKETQYF. The CDR3 DNA sequence: TGTGCCAGCAGTTACTCGACAGCAAGCAAAGAGACCCAGTACTTC.

The chain links TRBV4-1 to TRBJ2-7; a possible D gene is TRBD1 (6 bases). This CDR3 has 14 amino acids. Trimming cost V 1 base and J 3 bases, with 10 bases left between them. Germline values: CDR1 MGHRA, CDR2 YSYEKL. The CDR3 loop is CASSQGIRGYEQYF. The DNA for the CDR3 is TGCGCCAGCAGCCAAGGTATCAGGGGCTACGAGCAGTACTTC.

This chain joins TRBV18 and TRBJ1-1; D uncertain. The ends were cut back, 4 bases at V and 0 bases at J, with 9 bases in the middle. The CDR3 runs to 14 residues. Germline V gene data show CDR1 as KGHSH and CDR2 as LQKENI. The CDR3 here is CASSLIGVNTEAFF. The CDR3, as DNA: TGTGCCAGCTCACTTATCGGTGTGAACACTGAAGCTTTCTTT. The complete variable domain, with remaining parts taken from reference TRBV18 and TRBJ1-1, reads NAGVMQNPRHLVRRRGQEARLRCSPMKGHSHVYWYRQLPEEGLKFMVYLQKENIIDESGMPKERFSAEFPKEGPSILRIQQVVRGDSAAYFCASSLIGVNTEAFFGQGTRLTVV.

The rearrangement links TRBV19 to TRBJ1-5; D call uncertain. The CDR3 extends over 12 amino acids. The V gene lost 3 bases and the J gene lost 7 bases, with 7 bases spanning the gap. Germline loops: CDR1 LNHDA, CDR2 SQIVND (reference sequence). DNA for the CDR3: TGTGCCAGTAGTATCGGGTTGCAGCCCCAGCATTTT. Amino acid sequence: CASSIGLQPQHF.

The V and J genes are TRBV28 and TRBJ2-1; perhaps TRBD2 as D (5 bases). There are 15 residues in the CDR3. V dropped 9 bases and J dropped 4 bases, with 19 bases sitting between them. The germline gives CDR1 MDHEN, CDR2 SYDVKM. The CDR3 nucleotides read TGTGCCAGTGAGGAGAGGGTAGCGAGGTACAATGAGCAGTTCTTC. As protein: CASEERVARYNEQFF.

V and J are TRBV6-6 and TRBJ2-1; 8 bases agree with TRBD1. The CDR3 spans 15 residues. After removal of 6 bases from V and 4 bases from J, the junction contained 8 bases not matched to a gene. The germline V gene has CDR1 MNHNY and CDR2 SVGAGI (reference sequence). In DNA form, the CDR3 reads TGTGCCAGCAGGAAACAGGGGGGCCAATACAATGAGCAGTTCTTC. The encoded protein is CASRKQGGQYNEQFF.

This sequence joins TRBV7-2 and TRBJ2-6, with 7 nucleotides matching TRBD1. The CDR3 is made up of 18 amino acids. V dropped 3 bases and J dropped 0; count of bases not matched to a gene: 8. The V gene's germline CDR1 is SGHTA and CDR2 FQGNSA. This chain's CDR3 is CASSFGTVALSGANVLTF. DNA for the CDR3: TGTGCCAGCAGCTTCGGGACAGTTGCCCTCTCTGGGGCCAACGTCCTGACTTTC.

The CDR3 loop is CAWNPRAPFYEQYF. The CDR3 nucleotides read TGTGCCTGGAACCCGAGGGCACCCTTTTACGAGCAGTACTTC. This chain joins TRBV30 and TRBJ2-7, with D perhaps TRBD2 (5 bases). The CDR3 has 14 amino acids. The germline CDR1 and CDR2 sequences are GTSNPN and SVGIG (reference sequence). V was shortened by 4 bases and J by 4 bases, with 17 bases between the two germline ends. Variable domain in full (rest from reference TRBV30 and TRBJ2-7): SQTIHQWPATLVQPVGSPLSLECTVEGTSNPNLYWYRQAAGRGLQLLFYSVGIGQISSEVPQNLSASRPQDRQFILSSKKLLLSDSGFYLCAWNPRAPFYEQYFGPGTRLTVT.

This chain uses TRBV27 with TRBJ2-5; no clear D gene. CDR3 length: 14 amino acids. Trimming took off 3 bases at V and 0 bases at J, with 8 bases between the two ends. CDR1 is MNHEY and CDR2 is SMNVEV in the germline V gene (reference sequence). The CDR3 sequence: CASSLRRDQETQYF. CDR3 sequence (DNA): TGTGCCAGCAGTTTGCGGCGAGACCAAGAGACCCAGTACTTC.

The J gene is TRBJ2-7, the V gene TRBV19, with 9 bases aligning to TRBD1. The germline gives CDR1 LNHDA, CDR2 SQIVND (reference sequence). The CDR3 covers 15 residues. The ends lost 5 bases at V and 5 bases at J; junction bases unmatched: 10. The CDR3 loop reads CASSLNRDRDNEQYF. The CDR3 nucleotides are TGTGCCAGTAGTTTGAACCGGGACAGGGACAACGAGCAGTACTTC.

The chain joins TRBV27 to TRBJ1-2; 10 bases line up with TRBD1. CDR1 and CDR2 (germline): MNHEY, SMNVEV (reference sequence). After removal of 3 bases from V and 9 bases from J, the junction contained 28 bases not matched to a gene. There are 21 residues in the CDR3. CDR3 sequence (DNA): TGTGCCAGCAGTTTTCAGCCCCTCTGGGGGACAGGGGATGCTGGCTCGGAAAGCTACACCTTC. Translated: CASSFQPLWGTGDAGSESYTF.

The chain uses TRBV7-3 and TRBJ1-4; possibly TRBD1 for D (5 bases). The CDR3 sequence is 19 residues long. Germline CDR1 reads SGHTA; CDR2 reads FQGTGA. Trimming left V 3 bases short and J 8 bases short, with 28 bases between. DNA for the CDR3: TGTGCCAGCAGCTTCCCGATAAATTTTACAGGAAACCCTACCGAAAAACTGTTTTTT. Translating it yields CASSFPINFTGNPTEKLFF.

V is TRBV5-4 and J is TRBJ2-2; D might be TRBD1 (6 bases). The CDR3 covers 15 residues. V lost 2 bases to trimming and J lost 3 bases, with 11 bases between them. The germline gives CDR1 SGHNT, CDR2 YYREEE (reference sequence). The CDR3 reads CASSLRDTYTGELFF. As DNA, the CDR3 is TGTGCCAGCAGCTTAAGGGACACCTACACCGGGGAGCTGTTTTTT.

V is TRBV6-5 and J is TRBJ1-1; 8 bases agree with TRBD1. The V segment lost 5 bases and the J segment 5 bases; nucleotides outside the gene matches: 4. Germline V CDR1 and CDR2: MNHEY, SVGAGI. This CDR3 comprises 13 residues. The CDR3: CASSVQGGTEAFF. The DNA for the CDR3 is TGTGCCAGCAGTGTACAGGGGGGAACTGAAGCTTTCTTT.

This sequence joins TRBV6-4 and TRBJ2-3; 9 nucleotides line up with TRBD1. CDR1 and CDR2 (germline): MRHNA, SNTAGT. This CDR3 is 13 amino acids long. The V segment lost 6 bases and the J segment 7 bases; nucleotides outside the gene matches: 5. In nucleotides, the CDR3 is TGTGCCAGCAGCCCGGACAGGGGAAATACGCAGTATTTT. Amino acids: CASSPDRGNTQYF.